A selection of T cell receptor beta chains follows, all from one sample in a study of T cell responses to AZD1222 COVID-19 vaccine. Data came from immunoSEQ multiplex PCR; TCRdb stores just in-frame clones and leaves some out. The sample has 100,000 or so clones; approximately 89% are singletons. The sequences come from peripheral blood, collected 28 days after the second AZD1222 dose. The receptors were sampled from an adult who received the AZD1222 COVID-19 vaccine. Each CDR3 is given with its conserved first and last residue. The order of the fields is CDR3 protein, CDR3 DNA, CDR3 length, J gene, V gene, clone size, D gene. The D gene is left open where the match is weak. Only some rows state a clone size, as once, few, many or a class for expanded clones.

CASSSGTTQETQYF	TGTGCCAGCAGCTCCGGGACTACTCAAGAGACCCAGTACTTC	14	TRBJ2-5	TRBV7-8	once	TRBD2
CASSERGNSNQPQHF	TGTGCCAGCAGTGAAAGGGGCAACAGCAATCAGCCCCAGCATTTT	15	TRBJ1-5	TRBV2	NA	NA
CAWSFLGEQYF	TGTGCCTGGAGTTTTCTCGGCGAGCAGTACTTC	11	TRBJ2-7	TRBV30	NA	NA
CASSHGQGSNQPQHF	TGCGCCAGCAGCCACGGACAGGGGAGTAATCAGCCCCAGCATTTT	15	TRBJ1-5	TRBV4-3	once	TRBD1
CASSLAASGGETQYF	TGTGCCAGCAGCTTAGCCGCTAGCGGGGGAGAGACCCAGTACTTC	15	TRBJ2-5	TRBV11-3	once	TRBD2
CASSLLGQSYNEQFF	TGTGCCAGCAGCTTGCTCGGACAGAGCTACAATGAGCAGTTCTTC	15	TRBJ2-1	TRBV5-8	once	NA
CASSLGRGSTDTQYF	TGTGCCAGCAGCTTAGGTCGGGGGAGCACAGATACGCAGTATTTT	15	TRBJ2-3	TRBV7-2	NA	NA
CATSDLNGFEAFF	TGTGCCACCAGTGATTTGAACGGGTTTGAAGCTTTCTTT	13	TRBJ1-1	TRBV24-1	NA	NA
CASSPAVGTAEAFF	TGTGCCAGCAGCCCGGCGGTGGGGACAGCTGAAGCTTTCTTT	14	TRBJ1-1	TRBV11-3	NA	TRBD1
CASSEAGAAKNIQYF	TGTGCCAGCAGTGAAGCGGGGGCTGCCAAAAACATTCAGTACTTC	15	TRBJ2-4	TRBV2	NA	NA
CASSGRDRGFLAEAFF	TGTGCCAGTAGTGGTAGGGACAGGGGGTTTTTGGCTGAAGCTTTCTTT	16	TRBJ1-1	TRBV19	NA	TRBD1
CASSYYPWGGEPQHF	TGTGCCAGCAGTTACTACCCGTGGGGGGGAGAGCCCCAGCATTTT	15	TRBJ1-5	TRBV6-5	NA	NA
CASSKVGGRGEDQETQYF	TGTGCCAGCAGCAAAGTCGGGGGACGGGGGGAGGACCAAGAGACCCAGTACTTC	18	TRBJ2-5	TRBV21-1	NA	NA
CAWSVFGTAGNTIYF	TGTGCCTGGAGTGTATTTGGGACGGCTGGAAACACCATATATTTT	15	TRBJ1-3	TRBV30	NA	NA
CASSLKPTPTGYGYTF	TGTGCCAGCAGCTTAAAGCCCACCCCGACAGGTTATGGCTACACCTTC	16	TRBJ1-2	TRBV7-3	NA	NA
CASTRPGGTEAFF	TGTGCCAGCACTCGCCCGGGGGGTACTGAAGCTTTCTTT	13	TRBJ1-1	TRBV28	NA	NA
CASSYSTGGSWEQYF	TGTGCCAGCAGTTACTCGACAGGGGGCTCATGGGAGCAGTACTTC	15	TRBJ2-7	TRBV6-2/TRBV6-3	NA	TRBD1
CASSSPGGREQYF	TGTGCCAGCAGTTCCCCCGGGGGGCGCGAGCAGTACTTC	13	TRBJ2-7	TRBV28	once	NA
CASSAASGGAGEQFF	TGTGCCAGCTCGGCTGCTAGCGGGGGGGCCGGTGAGCAGTTCTTC	15	TRBJ2-1	TRBV18	NA	TRBD2
CASSLVSGRSTDTQYF	TGTGCCAGCAGCTTGGTTTCCGGACGCAGCACAGATACGCAGTATTTT	16	TRBJ2-3	TRBV5-4	NA	NA
CATSALAGDFSGELFF	TGTGCCACCAGTGCCCTAGCGGGGGATTTCTCCGGGGAGCTGTTTTTT	16	TRBJ2-2	TRBV24-1	NA	TRBD2
CASSGAGEAFF	TGTGCCAGCAGCGGGGCCGGCGAAGCTTTCTTT	11	TRBJ1-1	TRBV9	once	NA
CASSDRLSYNEQFF	TGCGCTAGCAGTGATAGGTTAAGCTACAATGAGCAGTTCTTC	14	TRBJ2-1	TRBV10-2	NA	NA
CASNQDSAGADTQYF	TGTGCCAGCAACCAGGACAGTGCGGGGGCAGATACGCAGTATTTT	15	TRBJ2-3	TRBV6-5	NA	NA
CASSSKDGGNTEAFF	TGTGCCAGCAGCTCAAAGGACGGGGGGAACACTGAAGCTTTCTTT	15	TRBJ1-1	TRBV9	once	NA
CASSLVPGRGTDTQYF	TGTGCCAGCAGTTTAGTCCCGGGGCGGGGGACAGATACGCAGTATTTT	16	TRBJ2-3	TRBV27	NA	TRBD2
CASSQGPNSRNTIYF	TGCGCCAGCAGCCAAGGACCAAACAGCAGAAACACCATATATTTT	15	TRBJ1-3	TRBV4-3	NA	NA
CASSIDSGGYTF	TGTGCCAGCAGCATCGACAGCGGAGGCTACACCTTC	12	TRBJ1-2	TRBV9	NA	NA
CASSAGTGRFEYGYTF	TGTGCCAGCAGCGCCGGGACAGGGAGATTCGAGTATGGCTACACCTTC	16	TRBJ1-2	TRBV2	once	TRBD1
CASSLALGPGELFF	TGTGCCAGCAGCTTAGCGCTAGGACCCGGGGAGCTGTTTTTT	14	TRBJ2-2	TRBV7-9	NA	NA
CASSLGGFDTQYF	TGTGCCAGCAGCTTGGGGGGGTTTGATACGCAGTATTTT	13	TRBJ2-3	TRBV5-4	NA	NA
CASSLVRGTDYGYTF	TGTGCCAGCAGCTTGGTCAGGGGAACCGACTATGGCTACACCTTC	15	TRBJ1-2	TRBV5-6	once	NA
CASSYNRVWGETQYF	TGTGCCAGCAGCTACAACAGGGTTTGGGGAGAGACCCAGTACTTC	15	TRBJ2-5	TRBV5-4	NA	NA
CASSLLVQSSGANVLTF	TGTGCCAGCAGCTTGTTAGTCCAGAGCTCTGGGGCCAACGTCCTGACTTTC	17	TRBJ2-6	TRBV11-2	NA	NA
CASSKFGGVADTQYF	TGTGCCAGCTCAAAATTTGGAGGGGTGGCAGATACGCAGTATTTT	15	TRBJ2-3	TRBV6-4	NA	NA
CASSTNPRGNTEAFF	TGTGCCAGCAGTACAAACCCACGGGGAAACACTGAAGCTTTCTTT	15	TRBJ1-1	TRBV25-1	once	NA
CASSLSGQGIYGYTF	TGTGCCAGCAGTTTATCCGGACAAGGGATCTATGGCTACACCTTC	15	TRBJ1-2	TRBV27	NA	NA
CAINRGGLDTQYF	TGTGCCATCAATAGGGGGGGCCTAGATACGCAGTATTTT	13	TRBJ2-3	TRBV10-3	NA	NA
CASSLQGDRETQYF	TGTGCCAGCAGCCTTCAGGGGGACCGGGAGACCCAGTACTTC	14	TRBJ2-5	TRBV28	NA	TRBD1
CASSPGKQGKETQYF	TGCGCCAGCAGCCCGGGGAAACAGGGAAAAGAGACCCAGTACTTC	15	TRBJ2-5	TRBV5-1	NA	NA
CASSDGLTSTDTQYF	TGTGCCAGCAGTGACGGACTAACTAGCACAGATACGCAGTATTTT	15	TRBJ2-3	TRBV6-4	NA	NA
CASSSPKRARPDTQYF	TGTGCCAGCAGTTCTCCTAAGAGGGCACGCCCAGATACGCAGTATTTT	16	TRBJ2-3	TRBV28	NA	NA
CASSQQNTEAFF	TGCGCCAGCAGCCAACAGAACACTGAAGCTTTCTTT	12	TRBJ1-1	TRBV4-3	few	NA
CASSERVTGNTIYF	TGTGCCAGCAGCGAGCGGGTTACTGGAAACACCATATATTTT	14	TRBJ1-3	TRBV9	NA	NA
CASSPSGTANYGYTF	TGTGCCAGCTCACCCTCCGGGACAGCTAACTATGGCTACACCTTC	15	TRBJ1-2	TRBV18	NA	TRBD1
CASSPGSPGELFF	TGTGCCAGTAGTCCCGGGTCGCCGGGGGAGCTGTTTTTT	13	TRBJ2-2	TRBV19	once	NA
CASSLGRGGYGYTF	TGTGCCAGCAGCTTGGGCAGGGGAGGATATGGCTACACCTTC	14	TRBJ1-2	TRBV5-4	NA	NA
CATSRDRYTQYF	TGTGCCACCAGCAGAGATCGATATACGCAGTATTTT	12	TRBJ2-3	TRBV15	NA	NA
CAWSIKAGYGYTF	TGTGCCTGGAGTATTAAAGCAGGGTATGGCTACACCTTC	13	TRBJ1-2	TRBV30	NA	NA
CASSDGGRSSRGYGYTF	TGTGCCAGCAGTGATGGCGGGAGAAGCTCAAGGGGCTATGGCTACACCTTC	17	TRBJ1-2	TRBV25-1	NA	NA
CATSGAGVLTGELFF	TGTGCCACCAGTGGAGCGGGGGTTCTCACCGGGGAGCTGTTTTTT	15	TRBJ2-2	TRBV24-1	NA	TRBD2
CASSLAPTGSYGYTF	TGTGCCAGCAGCTTGGCCCCTACAGGGTCCTATGGCTACACCTTC	15	TRBJ1-2	TRBV5-5	NA	NA
CASSPGGTEAFF	TGTGCCAGCAGTCCAGGGGGCACTGAAGCTTTCTTT	12	TRBJ1-1	TRBV12-3/TRBV12-4	NA	TRBD1
CASSLGAGQGAEAFF	TGTGCCAGCAGCTTAGGTGCAGGCCAAGGGGCTGAAGCTTTCTTT	15	TRBJ1-1	TRBV7-2	NA	NA
CASSPGGAGGHYEQYF	TGTGCCAGCAGCCCCGGAGGAGCGGGGGGACACTACGAGCAGTACTTC	16	TRBJ2-7	TRBV3-1/TRBV3-2	NA	TRBD2
CASSSAGGPNEQYF	TGTGCCAGCTCTTCAGCGGGGGGGCCCAACGAGCAGTACTTC	14	TRBJ2-7	TRBV18	NA	TRBD2
CASGLGLETQYF	TGTGCTAGTGGTTTAGGGTTGGAGACCCAGTACTTC	12	TRBJ2-5	TRBV12-5	NA	NA
CSGTGDGYTF	TGCAGCGGGACAGGGGACGGCTACACCTTC	10	TRBJ1-2	TRBV29-1	once	TRBD1